A selection of T cell receptor beta chains follows, all from one sample in a study of blood T cells in healthy people across ages. TCRdb reanalysed the 5' RACE reads using MiXCR and keeps one entry per CDR3 protein. The data hold about 780,000 distinct CDR3 sequences, with 35% to 60% observed a single time. Sequencing input: blood. The receptor source for this set is a man older than 75 in good health. Both conserved end residues are part of each CDR3. D genes are given only for firm matches. The size of a clone is reported for some rows only, either as once, few or many, or as a class for expanded clones.

>TRBJ2-7|TRBV7-2|NA|NA
TGTGCCAGCAGCCCGGCGCTTTACGAGCAGTACTTC
CASSPALYEQYF
>TRBJ2-5|TRBV18|once|NA
TGTGCCAACTCACCACAGAGGGCCGATCTACAAGAGACCCAGTACTTC
CANSPQRADLQETQYF
>TRBJ2-3|TRBV29-1|many|NA
TGCAGCCCCAGGACCGGAGATACGCAGTATTTT
CSPRTGDTQYF
>TRBJ2-3|TRBV14|NA|TRBD2
TGTGCCAGCAGCCAAGATCTCGCGGGAGCGCCATCGCAGTATTTT
CASSQDLAGAPSQYF
>TRBJ2-3|TRBV5-4|NA|TRBD2
TGTGCCAGCAGCTTGGACGCGGGAGGGGACCATACGCAGTATTTT
CASSLDAGGDHTQYF
>TRBJ2-5|TRBV7-9|NA|NA
TGTGCCAGCAGCTTAGACCTCGGGAACCCCCAAGAGACCCAGTACTTC
CASSLDLGNPQETQYF
>TRBJ2-7|TRBV10-3|NA|NA
TGTGCCATCAGTGAACAGGGAAGGTTCTACGAGCAGTACTTC
CAISEQGRFYEQYF
>TRBJ2-5|TRBV7-2|NA|NA
TGTGCCAGCAGCTTAGAGATCGGCCCAGTACGGGAGACCCAGTACTTC
CASSLEIGPVRETQYF
>TRBJ2-5|TRBV12-3/TRBV12-4|NA|NA
TGTGCCAGCAGTTTAAGGGGCTCCGGGCTCCGATACTCCTACAATGAGCAGTACTTC
CASSLRGSGLRYSYNEQYF
>TRBJ2-1|TRBV14|NA|TRBD2
TGTGCCAGCAGCTTCGGGACTAGCGGGAGCTATGAGCAGTTCTTC
CASSFGTSGSYEQFF